This passage covers 18 T cell receptor beta chains from one sample sequenced in a study of blood T cells in healthy people across ages. Combining a sample-barcoded 5' primer with a J-beta primer mix, a second PCR ran for roughly 7 to 11 cycles. TCRdb ran MiXCR on the 5' RACE reads and lists one entry per CDR3 protein. The sample records about 1.6 million distinct CDR3 sequences, roughly 32% being singletons. Material for sequencing was blood. These receptors came from a woman aged 25 to 39 in good health.

The J gene is TRBJ2-7, the V gene TRBV12-3 or TRBV12-4; 9 bases map to TRBD2. The ends lost 3 bases at V and 3 bases at J; junction bases unmatched: 6. The CDR3 is 15 amino acids. DNA for the CDR3: TGTGCCAGCAGTTTCGCTAGCGGGAACGTCTACGAGCAGTACTTC. Its translation: CASSFASGNVYEQYF.

V and J are TRBV28 and TRBJ2-7; D possibly matches TRBD1 or TRBD2 (5 bases each). Germline assignment: CDR1 MDHEN and CDR2 SYDVKM. V gave up 5 bases and J gave up 6 bases, with 20 bases separating them. The CDR3 has 15 residues. The CDR3 here is CASSPSGRVASEQYF. For the CDR3, the DNA is TGTGCCAGCAGTCCATCGGGGCGCGTAGCCTCCGAGCAGTACTTC.

This chain connects TRBV3-1 to TRBJ2-2; D not certain. This CDR3 contains 13 residues. V lost 0 bases, J lost 8 bases, and 7 bases lay in between. CDR1 is LGHDT and CDR2 is YNNKEL in the germline V gene (reference sequence). CDR3 sequence (DNA): TGTGCCAGCAGCCAAGATTCCCGGGGGGAGCTGTTTTTT. Its translation: CASSQDSRGELFF.

This chain links TRBV7-2 with TRBJ1-1, with D hard to call. The germline CDR1 and CDR2 sequences are SGHTA and FQGNSA. The CDR3 is made up of 14 amino acids. Trimming removed 5 bases at V and 5 bases at J, with 15 bases between. CDR3: CASSPPRGLTEAFF. The CDR3 DNA follows: TGTGCCAGCAGCCCCCCCCGAGGGCTTACTGAAGCTTTCTTT.

This clonotype was counted at least ten times. The rearrangement links TRBV5-1 to TRBJ2-3; the D gene is possibly TRBD2 (6 bases). The CDR3 totals 18 residues. V dropped 4 bases and J dropped 0 bases, with 21 bases sitting between them. The germline CDR1 and CDR2 sequences are SGHRS and YFSETQ. The CDR3 here is CASSPSMEGRTSTDTQYF. CDR3 nucleotides: TGCGCCAGCAGCCCTTCGATGGAGGGACGGACTAGCACAGATACGCAGTATTTT. Combining the CDR3 with reference TRBV5-1 and TRBJ2-3 gives the whole variable domain KAGVTQTPRYLIKTRGQQVTLSCSPISGHRSVSWYQQTPGQGLQFLFEYFSETQRNKGNFPGRFSGRQFSNSRSEMNVSTLELGDSALYLCASSPSMEGRTSTDTQYFGPGTRLTVL.

The chain combines TRBV6-1 with TRBJ1-1; D is ambiguous. V lost 4 bases and J 10 bases, leaving 13 bases between the germline ends. The CDR3 runs 12 residues. The V gene's germline CDR1 is MNHNS and CDR2 SASEGT. CDR3 residues: CASSVVALGAFF. In DNA form, the CDR3 reads TGTGCCAGCAGTGTAGTCGCGCTCGGAGCTTTCTTT.

The V gene is TRBV11-2, the J gene TRBJ1-2, with 7 positions matching TRBD1. Germline-derived CDR1 and CDR2 are SGHAT and FQNNGV. V lost 2 bases to trimming and J lost 5 bases; unmatched junction nucleotides: 5. The CDR3 contains 14 residues. The CDR3 reads CASSLSGGFYGYTF. The CDR3 DNA is TGTGCCAGCAGCTTATCAGGGGGGTTTTATGGCTACACCTTC.

CDR3: CASSPPSGGVYNEQFF. The DNA for the CDR3 is TGTGCCAGCAGCCCGCCCAGCGGGGGGGTTTACAATGAGCAGTTCTTC. The chain recombines TRBV7-2 with TRBJ2-1, with 10 bases identical to TRBD2. The CDR3 is 16 amino acids. Germline V gene lookup returns CDR1 SGHTA and CDR2 FQGNSA. Unmatched junction bases numbered 8, after V lost 5 bases and J lost 4 bases.

This clonotype was recorded only once. The gene calls are TRBV28 and TRBJ2-3; no clear D gene. V was cut by 1 base and J by 2 bases, with 10 bases left in between. The CDR3 runs 15 residues. CDR1 is MDHEN, CDR2 SYDVKM, per germline. The CDR3 loop reads CASSLSDSHTDTQYF. CDR3 nucleotide sequence: TGTGCCAGCAGTTTATCAGACTCGCACACAGATACGCAGTATTTT.

This clonotype was seen a few times. The DNA of the CDR3 is TGCGCCAGCAGCGTGTCATTGGCGGGAGCCTACAATGAGCAGTTCTTC. This translates into CASSVSLAGAYNEQFF. This chain joins TRBV5-1 and TRBJ2-1, with TRBD2 matching over 7 bases. The germline gives CDR1 SGHRS, CDR2 YFSETQ. Trimming took 4 bases from V and 2 from J; bases not matched to a gene: 9. The length of the CDR3 is 16 residues. Combining the CDR3 with reference TRBV5-1 and TRBJ2-1 gives the whole variable domain KAGVTQTPRYLIKTRGQQVTLSCSPISGHRSVSWYQQTPGQGLQFLFEYFSETQRNKGNFPGRFSGRQFSNSRSEMNVSTLELGDSALYLCASSVSLAGAYNEQFFGPGTRLTVL.

This chain connects TRBV7-9 to TRBJ1-2; 8 nucleotides line up with TRBD1. This CDR3 has 16 residues. Germline-derived CDR1 and CDR2 are SEHNR and FQNEAQ (reference sequence). V lost 0 bases and J lost 1; bases outside the gene matches: 4. The CDR3 reads CASSLAGQEFNYGYTF. The DNA of the CDR3 is TGTGCCAGCAGCTTAGCGGGACAGGAGTTTAACTATGGCTACACCTTC.

Notes on this clonotype: A single base separates this from a much larger clone, so it may be a read error. The chain recombines TRBV29-1 with TRBJ2-5; possibly TRBD1 for D (5 bases). The CDR3 runs to 12 residues. Germline-derived CDR1 and CDR2 are SQVTM and ANQGSEA. With 6 bases removed from V and 4 bases from J, the gap between germline ends came to 12 bases. CDR3 residues: CSVQELTETQYF. Here the CDR3 DNA reads TGCAGCGTACAGGAGTTGACAGAGACCCAGTACTTC.

V gene TRBV30 combines with J gene TRBJ2-1; D not resolved. Germline lookup yields CDR1 GTSNPN and CDR2 SVGIG (reference sequence). CDR3 length: 13 amino acids. Deletions cut 6 bases from V and 4 bases from J, with 13 bases between. CDR3 residues: CACNTNVYNEQFF. The DNA of the CDR3 is TGTGCCTGTAATACCAATGTTTACAATGAGCAGTTCTTC.

A note on this clonotype: A much larger clone is a single base away; this may be a read error. The chain couples TRBV6-6 to TRBJ1-2; 11 bases align to TRBD1. Germline assignment: CDR1 MNHNY and CDR2 SVGAGI (reference sequence). The length of the CDR3 is 15 residues. V was clipped by 6 bases and J by 2 bases; unmatched bases: 5. The CDR3 loop is CASSRRDRGNYGYTF. Here the CDR3 DNA reads TGTGCCAGCAGCCGCCGGGACAGGGGGAACTATGGCTACACCTTC.

V gene TRBV20-1 combines with J gene TRBJ1-2; possible D gene TRBD1, 6 bases. V dropped 5 bases and J dropped 1 base, with 11 bases sitting between them. This CDR3 contains 13 residues. Germline CDR1 reads DFQATT; CDR2 reads SNEGSKA (reference sequence). The CDR3 region has the DNA TGCAGTGCTTTTAGGACAGATAACTATGGCTACACCTTC. Its protein is CSAFRTDNYGYTF.

The V call is TRBV28, the J call TRBJ1-5; a possible D gene is TRBD1 (6 bases). The CDR3 spans 15 residues. In germline, CDR1 is MDHEN, CDR2 SYDVKM. The V and J ends lost 6 bases and 0 bases respectively, with 12 bases between them. The CDR3 bases are TGTGCCAGCAGCCCACAGGGACCTAGCAATCAGCCCCAGCATTTT. Amino acid sequence: CASSPQGPSNQPQHF.

The rearrangement links TRBV5-1 to TRBJ1-2, with 7 bases identical to TRBD1. The junction had 16 bases not matched to a gene; V was cut back by 4 bases and J by 7 bases. The CDR3 has 16 amino acids. The germline CDR1 and CDR2 sequences are SGHRS and YFSETQ. CDR3 loop: CASSELDRDRSFGYTF. CDR3 in DNA: TGCGCCAGCAGCGAGCTCGATCGGGACAGAAGTTTTGGCTACACCTTC.

CDR3 sequence (DNA): TGCAGCGTCGGCGCCGCAGGGACCCCTGAAGCTTTCTTT. Amino acid sequence: CSVGAAGTPEAFF. J is TRBJ1-1 and V is TRBV29-1; D perhaps matches TRBD1 (5 bases). Trimming pared 6 bases from V and 6 bases from J, leaving 17 bases between. Germline CDR1 reads SQVTM; CDR2 reads ANQGSEA. The length of the CDR3 is 13 residues.